The T cell receptor beta chain under discussion was sequenced for a study of cytomegalovirus exposure and HLA in healthy donors. Germline V gene lookup returns CDR1 SGHVS and CDR2 FQNEAQ. V lost 5 bases to trimming and J lost 3 bases; unmatched junction nucleotides: 20. CDR3 length: 19 amino acids. On this clone: The antigen remains undetermined.

Primers for the PCR totalled 60 Vbeta and 13 Jbeta. Repertoires were generated with immunoSEQ multiplex PCR, while TCRdb's copy carries only in-frame clones and drops some. The sample includes 85,000 to 120,000 clones, 60% to 80% seen only once; the top ten take roughly 2.5%. Notes on the study in general: When a later analysis was performed, an Asian-associated ancestry cluster reportedly had fewer N-insertions than the roughly 630-donor mean. DRB1 had the most TCR associations and HLA-C the fewest, a later analysis found, with rates varying by HLA locus.

At sampling all donors were nominally healthy, likely with unrecorded immune exposures. This TCR came from a man between 35 and 55 years old in good health and CMV-seronegative. The sequenced sample was PBMCs. The chain is built from TRBV7-8 and TRBJ1-2, with 8 bases fitting TRBD1. CDR3 nucleotide sequence: TGTGCCAGCAGCCACATTTACGGGGGACAGGAAGGGAAGGACTATGGCTACACCTTC. This encodes CASSHIYGGQEGKDYGYTF.